Following are 12 T cell receptor beta chains from one sample sequenced in a study of T cell responses to AZD1222 COVID-19 vaccine. Some clones are missing from TCRdb's copy, which holds only in-frame ones; the method was immunoSEQ multiplex PCR. The sample includes around 150,000 clones, approximately 90% of them seen just once. The sequencing used peripheral blood, collected on day 0 of AZD1222 vaccination. The receptors shown here come from an adult in good health.

The CDR3 spells CASSLLGQGASGYTF. For the CDR3, the DNA is TGTGCCAGCAGTTTATTGGGACAGGGGGCGAGTGGCTACACCTTC. This chain joins TRBV27 and TRBJ1-2, with TRBD1 identical over 12 bases. CDR1 and CDR2 (germline): MNHEY, SMNVEV (reference sequence). The ends lost 1 base at V and 7 bases at J; junction bases unmatched: 4. This CDR3 contains 15 residues.

The J gene is TRBJ1-1, the V gene TRBV7-9; 8 positions match TRBD1. This CDR3 is 15 amino acids long. Germline-derived CDR1 and CDR2 are SEHNR and FQNEAQ (reference sequence). V dropped 1 base and J dropped 6; count of bases not matched to a gene: 7. The CDR3 loop reads CASSLGAGGMAEAFF. Written as DNA, the CDR3 is TGTGCCAGCAGCTTAGGGGCAGGGGGCATGGCTGAAGCTTTCTTT.

The chain couples TRBV7-2 to TRBJ2-5, with TRBD1 as a possible D gene (6 bases). Trimming stripped 0 bases from V and 7 bases from J, with 18 bases between. In germline, CDR1 is SGHTA, CDR2 FQGNSA. The CDR3 is made up of 16 amino acids. As DNA, the CDR3 is TGTGCCAGCAGCTTAGCGAGGGGGACAAATTTAGGGACCCAGTACTTC. It codes for CASSLARGTNLGTQYF.

The chain uses TRBV10-3 and TRBJ1-1; D might be TRBD1 (6 bases). The CDR3 is made up of 12 amino acids. V was cut by 8 bases and J by 4 bases, with 11 bases left in between. CDR1 and CDR2 from the germline V gene are ENHRY and SYGVKD. The CDR3 DNA reads TGTGCCATCGGTCAGGGGACCACTGAAGCTTTCTTT. Translated, it gives CAIGQGTTEAFF.

The chain has TRBV28 and TRBJ1-4; D is uncertain. V was shortened by 7 bases and J by 0 bases, with 9 bases between the two germline ends. Looked up from germline, CDR1 is MDHEN and CDR2 is SYDVKM. CDR3 size: 14 residues. The CDR3 here is CASNVEATNEKLFF. CDR3 sequence (DNA): TGTGCCAGCAATGTTGAGGCAACTAATGAAAAACTGTTTTTT. The full variable domain, with the rest looked up from reference TRBV28 and TRBJ1-4, is DVKVTQSSRYLVKRTGEKVFLECVQDMDHENMFWYRQDPGLGLRLIYFSYDVKMKEKGDIPEGYSVSREKKERFSLILESASTNQTSMYLCASNVEATNEKLFFGSGTQLSVL.

V and J are TRBV28 and TRBJ1-5, with D possibly being TRBD1 (6 bases). Deletions cut 6 bases from V and 4 bases from J, with 13 bases between. Germline V gives CDR1 MDHEN, CDR2 SYDVKM. CDR3 length: 14 residues. The CDR3 protein is CASRNPGQNQPQHF. In nucleotides, the CDR3 is TGTGCCAGCAGAAATCCGGGACAAAATCAGCCCCAGCATTTT.

The sample holds a few counts of this clone. The genes are TRBV7-2 and TRBJ1-5, with D perhaps TRBD1 (5 bases). The CDR3 is 15 residues long. Germline-derived CDR1 and CDR2 are SGHTA and FQGNSA. V lost 1 base, J lost 1 base, and 8 bases lay in between. DNA for the CDR3: TGTGCCAGCAGCTTAGGTGGGGGGAGCAATCAGCCCCAGCATTTT. Its translation is CASSLGGGSNQPQHF.

The chain has TRBV23-1 and TRBJ2-3; TRBD2 aligns across 11 bases. TRBV23-1 carries the ORF label, with uncertain function. The length of the CDR3 is 13 residues. Trimming took 2 bases from V and 15 from J; bases not matched to a gene: 7. The CDR3 region has the DNA TGCGCCAGCAGTCAAGGCGGGACTAGCGGAGACTATTTT. Translated, it gives CASSQGGTSGDYF.

The rearrangement joins TRBV5-6 to TRBJ1-4, with D unresolved. CDR3 length equals 16 residues. Germline values: CDR1 SGHDT, CDR2 YYEEEE. V was clipped by 0 bases and J by 0 bases, with 9 bases between them. The CDR3 loop reads CASSLGPPTTNEKLFF. Here the CDR3 DNA reads TGTGCCAGCAGCTTGGGACCGCCGACAACTAATGAAAAACTGTTTTTT.

The genes are TRBV9 and TRBJ2-2; unclear D gene. The CDR3 totals 16 residues. The ends were cut back, 3 bases at V and 0 bases at J, with 12 bases in the middle. In germline, CDR1 is SGDLS, CDR2 YYNGEE. The CDR3 nucleotides are TGTGCCAGCAGCGCCCATCTTACCGCGAACACCGGGGAGCTGTTTTTT. It codes for CASSAHLTANTGELFF.

CDR3 protein: CASRDREAEAFF. CDR3 sequence (DNA): TGCGCCAGCAGAGACAGGGAGGCTGAAGCTTTCTTT. The rearrangement joins TRBV5-1 to TRBJ1-1; 7 bases match TRBD1. The CDR3 length is 12 residues. The germline gives CDR1 SGHRS, CDR2 YFSETQ. Trimming removed 5 bases from V and 6 bases from J; junction bases left unmatched: 4. Using reference TRBV5-1 and TRBJ1-1 for the parts outside the CDR3, the full variable domain is KAGVTQTPRYLIKTRGQQVTLSCSPISGHRSVSWYQQTPGQGLQFLFEYFSETQRNKGNFPGRFSGRQFSNSRSEMNVSTLELGDSALYLCASRDREAEAFFGQGTRLTVV.

The rearrangement uses TRBV6-2 or TRBV6-3 and TRBJ1-1; maybe TRBD1 (6 bases). V was clipped by 5 bases and J by 5 bases, with 27 bases between them. The germline V gene encodes CDR1 MNHEY and CDR2 SVGEGT. The CDR3 totals 18 residues. The CDR3 loop is CASSIINVRGSELTEAFF. The CDR3 bases are TGTGCCAGCAGTATAATTAATGTGAGGGGGTCCGAGTTGACTGAAGCTTTCTTT.